This T cell receptor beta chain was observed in a study of cytomegalovirus exposure and HLA in healthy donors. Study-wide points: While the bulk of TCR sequences proved rare, some public TCRs turned up in many donors.

The PCR employed 60 Vbeta primers together with 13 Jbeta primers. Sequencing was performed with immunoSEQ multiplex PCR; in TCRdb, only in-frame clones are kept and a portion is missing. The table shows around 140,000 clones, with roughly four fifths occurring only once. In germline, CDR1 is SNHLY, CDR2 FYNNEI. Trimming removed 3 bases from V and 7 bases from J, with 15 bases in between. The CDR3 length is 15 residues. As for this clone: Its antigen is not known.

The rearrangement uses TRBV2 and TRBJ2-2, with a tentative D call TRBD1 (7 bases). The sequencing sample was made of PBMCs. This TCR came from a woman in her fifties or sixties in good health and CMV-seropositive. For the CDR3, the DNA is TGTGCCAGCAGTGAGTCCGCAGGGGGGAACGGGGAGCTGTTTTTT. Protein sequence: CASSESAGGNGELFF.